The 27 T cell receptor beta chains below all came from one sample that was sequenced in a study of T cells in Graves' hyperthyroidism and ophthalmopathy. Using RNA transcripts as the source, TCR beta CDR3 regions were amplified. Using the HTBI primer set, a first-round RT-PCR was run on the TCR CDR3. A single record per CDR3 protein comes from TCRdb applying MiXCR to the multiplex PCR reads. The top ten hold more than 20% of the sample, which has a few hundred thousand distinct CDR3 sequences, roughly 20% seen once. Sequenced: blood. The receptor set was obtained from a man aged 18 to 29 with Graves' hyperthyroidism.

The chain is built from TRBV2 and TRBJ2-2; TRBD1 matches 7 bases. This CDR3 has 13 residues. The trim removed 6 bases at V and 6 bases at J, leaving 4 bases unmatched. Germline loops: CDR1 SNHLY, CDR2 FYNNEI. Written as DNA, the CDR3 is TGTGCCAGCAGAGTGGACAGGCCCGGGGAGCTGTTTTTT. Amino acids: CASRVDRPGELFF. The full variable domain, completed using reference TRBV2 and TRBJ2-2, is EPEVTQTPSHQVTQMGQEVILRCVPISNHLYFYWYRQILGQKVEFLVSFYNNEISEKSEIFDDQFSVERPDGSNFTLKIRSTKLEDSAMYFCASRVDRPGELFFGEGSRLTVL.

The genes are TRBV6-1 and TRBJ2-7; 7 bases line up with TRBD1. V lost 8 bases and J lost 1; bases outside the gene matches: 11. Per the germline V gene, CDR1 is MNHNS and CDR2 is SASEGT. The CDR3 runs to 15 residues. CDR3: CASCGLDRASYEQYF. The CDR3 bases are TGTGCCAGCTGTGGTTTAGACAGGGCATCCTACGAGCAGTACTTC.

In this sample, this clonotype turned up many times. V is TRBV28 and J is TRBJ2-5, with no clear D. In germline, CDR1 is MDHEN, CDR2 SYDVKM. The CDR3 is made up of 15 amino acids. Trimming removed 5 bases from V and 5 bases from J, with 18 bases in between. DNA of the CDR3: TGTGCCAGCAGTCTCCGGCGGTCGGCGGTGGAGACCCAGTACTTC. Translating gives CASSLRRSAVETQYF.

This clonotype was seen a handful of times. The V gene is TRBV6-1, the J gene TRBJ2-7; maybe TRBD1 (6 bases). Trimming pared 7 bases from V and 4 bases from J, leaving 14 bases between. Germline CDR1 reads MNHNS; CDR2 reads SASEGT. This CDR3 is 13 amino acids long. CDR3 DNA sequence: TGTGCCAGCACCCGAGGAACAGGGTACGAGCAGTACTTC. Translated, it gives CASTRGTGYEQYF.

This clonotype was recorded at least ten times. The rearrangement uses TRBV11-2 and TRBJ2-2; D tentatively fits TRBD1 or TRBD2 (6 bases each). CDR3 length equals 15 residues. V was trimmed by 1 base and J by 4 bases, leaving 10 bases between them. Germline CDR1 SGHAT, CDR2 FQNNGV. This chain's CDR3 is CASSLVRGRTGELFF. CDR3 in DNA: TGTGCCAGCAGCTTAGTCCGGGGGCGCACCGGGGAGCTGTTTTTT.

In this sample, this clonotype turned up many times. In DNA, the CDR3 is TGTGCCAGTAGTATGAATATTATTGAGACAGGGGGCCTCCTTGGTACCGGGGAGCTGTTTTTT. It codes for CASSMNIIETGGLLGTGELFF. The rearrangement links TRBV19 to TRBJ2-2; 10 nucleotides line up with TRBD1. CDR1 LNHDA and CDR2 SQIVND come from the germline V gene (reference sequence). The CDR3 totals 21 residues. V trimming: 3 bases; J trimming: 5 bases; junction bases outside the gene matches: 21.

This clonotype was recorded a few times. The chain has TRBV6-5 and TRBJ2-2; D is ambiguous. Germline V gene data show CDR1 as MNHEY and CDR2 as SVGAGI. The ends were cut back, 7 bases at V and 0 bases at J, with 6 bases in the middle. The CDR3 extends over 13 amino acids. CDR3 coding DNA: TGTGCCAGCAAGGTCTCGAACACCGGGGAGCTGTTTTTT. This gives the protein CASKVSNTGELFF.

CDR3 in amino acids: CASSARLESQETQYF. The CDR3 DNA follows: TGTGCCAGCAGCGCCCGACTAGAAAGCCAAGAGACCCAGTACTTC. The chain employs TRBV7-2 and TRBJ2-5, with D possibly being TRBD2 (6 bases). V was shortened by 5 bases and J by 1 base, with 14 bases between the two germline ends. CDR3 length equals 15 residues. Germline CDR1 and CDR2: SGHTA and FQGNSA.

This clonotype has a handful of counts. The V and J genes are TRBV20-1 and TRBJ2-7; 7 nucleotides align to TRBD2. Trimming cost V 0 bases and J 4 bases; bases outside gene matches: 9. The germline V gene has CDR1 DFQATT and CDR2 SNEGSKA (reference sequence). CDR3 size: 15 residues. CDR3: CSARDALARNYEQYF. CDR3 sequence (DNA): TGCAGTGCTAGAGACGCACTAGCGCGCAATTACGAGCAGTACTTC.

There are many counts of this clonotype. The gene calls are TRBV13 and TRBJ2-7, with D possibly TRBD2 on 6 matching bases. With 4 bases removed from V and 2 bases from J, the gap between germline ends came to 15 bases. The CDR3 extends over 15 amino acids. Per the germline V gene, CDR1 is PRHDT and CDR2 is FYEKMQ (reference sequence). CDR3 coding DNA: TGTGCCAGCAGCTCCGGACTACCTTCACCCTACGAGCAGTACTTC. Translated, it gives CASSSGLPSPYEQYF. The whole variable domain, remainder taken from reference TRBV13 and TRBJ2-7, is AAGVIQSPRHLIKEKRETATLKCYPIPRHDTVYWYQQGPGQDPQFLISFYEKMQSDKGSIPDRFSAQQFSDYHSELNMSSLELGDSALYFCASSSGLPSPYEQYFGPGTRLTVT.

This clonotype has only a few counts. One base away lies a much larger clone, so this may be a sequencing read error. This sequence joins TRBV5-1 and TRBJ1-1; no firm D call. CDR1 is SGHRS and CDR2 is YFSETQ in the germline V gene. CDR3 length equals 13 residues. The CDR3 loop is CAISSNGNTEAFF. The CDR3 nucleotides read TGCGCCATCAGCTCGAACGGGAACACTGAAGCTTTCTTT.

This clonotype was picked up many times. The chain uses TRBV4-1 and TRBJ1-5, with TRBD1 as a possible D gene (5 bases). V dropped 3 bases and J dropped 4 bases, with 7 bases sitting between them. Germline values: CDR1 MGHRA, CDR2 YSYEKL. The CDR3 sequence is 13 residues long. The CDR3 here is CASSHGGNQPQHF. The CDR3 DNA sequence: TGCGCCAGCAGCCACGGGGGTAATCAGCCCCAGCATTTT.

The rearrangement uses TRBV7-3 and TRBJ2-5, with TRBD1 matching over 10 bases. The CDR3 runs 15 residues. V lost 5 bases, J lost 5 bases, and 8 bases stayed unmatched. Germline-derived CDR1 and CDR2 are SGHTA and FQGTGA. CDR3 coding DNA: TGTGCCAGCAGCCTAGGGACAGGGGCGAGGGAGACCCAGTACTTC. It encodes CASSLGTGARETQYF. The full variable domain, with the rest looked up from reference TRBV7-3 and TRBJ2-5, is GAGVSQTPSNKVTEKGKYVELRCDPISGHTALYWYRQSLGQGPEFLIYFQGTGAADDSGLPNDRFFAVRPEGSVSTLKIQRTERGDSAVYLCASSLGTGARETQYFGPGTRLLVL.

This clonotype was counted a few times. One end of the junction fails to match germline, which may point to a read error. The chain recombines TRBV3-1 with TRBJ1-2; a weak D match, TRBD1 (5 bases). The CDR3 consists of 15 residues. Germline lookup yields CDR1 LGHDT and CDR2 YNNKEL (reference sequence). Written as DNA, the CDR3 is TGTGCCTGCAGCCAAGACCCAGGGTATCTCTATGGCTACACCTTC. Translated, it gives CACSQDPGYLYGYTF.

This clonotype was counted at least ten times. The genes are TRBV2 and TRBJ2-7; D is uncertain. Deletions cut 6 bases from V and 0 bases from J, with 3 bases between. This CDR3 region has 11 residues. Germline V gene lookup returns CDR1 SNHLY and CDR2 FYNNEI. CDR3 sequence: CASRSSYEQYF. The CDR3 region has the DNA TGTGCCAGCAGGAGCTCCTACGAGCAGTACTTC.

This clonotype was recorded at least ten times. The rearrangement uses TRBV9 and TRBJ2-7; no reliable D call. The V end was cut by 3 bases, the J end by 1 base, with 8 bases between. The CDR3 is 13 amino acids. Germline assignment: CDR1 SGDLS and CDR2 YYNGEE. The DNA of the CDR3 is TGTGCCAGCAGCGATGGGGTATCCTACGAGCAGTACTTC. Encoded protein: CASSDGVSYEQYF.

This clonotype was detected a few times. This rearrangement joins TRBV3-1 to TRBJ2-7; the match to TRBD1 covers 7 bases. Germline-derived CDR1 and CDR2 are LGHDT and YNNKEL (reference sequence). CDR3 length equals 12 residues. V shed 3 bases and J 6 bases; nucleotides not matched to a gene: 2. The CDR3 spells CASSQHRGEQYF. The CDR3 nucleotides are TGTGCCAGCAGCCAGCACAGGGGCGAGCAGTACTTC.

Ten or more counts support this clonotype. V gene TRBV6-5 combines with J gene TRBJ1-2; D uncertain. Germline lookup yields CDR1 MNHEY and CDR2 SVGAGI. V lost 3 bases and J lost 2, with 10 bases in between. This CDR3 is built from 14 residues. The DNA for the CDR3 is TGTGCCAGCAGTTATTCTCCGGGAAACTATGGCTACACCTTC. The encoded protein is CASSYSPGNYGYTF.

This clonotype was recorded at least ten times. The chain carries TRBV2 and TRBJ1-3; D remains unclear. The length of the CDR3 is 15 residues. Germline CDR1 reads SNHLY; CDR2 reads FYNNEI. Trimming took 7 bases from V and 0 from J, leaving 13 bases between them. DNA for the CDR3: TGTGCCAGCAAAGCCTCGCCATTCTCTGGAAACACCATATATTTT. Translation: CASKASPFSGNTIYF.

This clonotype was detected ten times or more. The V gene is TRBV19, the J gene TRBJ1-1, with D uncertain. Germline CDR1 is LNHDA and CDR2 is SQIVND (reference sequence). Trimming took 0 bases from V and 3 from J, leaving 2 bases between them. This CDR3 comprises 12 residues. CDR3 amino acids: CASSIEDTEAFF. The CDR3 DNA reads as TGTGCCAGTAGTATAGAGGACACTGAAGCTTTCTTT.

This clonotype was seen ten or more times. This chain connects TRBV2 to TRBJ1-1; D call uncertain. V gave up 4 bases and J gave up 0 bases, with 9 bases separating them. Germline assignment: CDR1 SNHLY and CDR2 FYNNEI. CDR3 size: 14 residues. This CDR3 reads CASSGADLNTEAFF. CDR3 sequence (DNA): TGTGCCAGCAGTGGGGCGGACTTGAACACTGAAGCTTTCTTT.

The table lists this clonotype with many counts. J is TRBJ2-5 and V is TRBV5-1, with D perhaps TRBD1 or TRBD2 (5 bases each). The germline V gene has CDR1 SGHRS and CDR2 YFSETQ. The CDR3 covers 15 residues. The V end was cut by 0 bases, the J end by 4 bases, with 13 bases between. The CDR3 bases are TGCGCCAGCAGCTTGGCCGGGACGGGGTTAGAGACCCAGTACTTC. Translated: CASSLAGTGLETQYF.

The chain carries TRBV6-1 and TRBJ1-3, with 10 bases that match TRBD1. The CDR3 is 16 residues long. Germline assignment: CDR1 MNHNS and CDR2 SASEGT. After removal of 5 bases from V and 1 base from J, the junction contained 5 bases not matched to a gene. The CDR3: CASSRQGANSGNTIYF. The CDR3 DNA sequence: TGTGCCAGCAGTCGACAGGGGGCGAATTCTGGAAACACCATATATTTT.

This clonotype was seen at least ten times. CDR3 loop: CSARDLTYEQYF. In nucleotides, the CDR3 is TGCAGTGCTAGAGATCTGACCTACGAGCAGTACTTC. The chain is built from TRBV20-1 and TRBJ2-7; D not certain. The CDR3 loop spans 12 amino acids. Germline V lookup: CDR1 DFQATT, CDR2 SNEGSKA (reference sequence). Trimming pared 0 bases from V and 2 bases from J, leaving 5 bases between.

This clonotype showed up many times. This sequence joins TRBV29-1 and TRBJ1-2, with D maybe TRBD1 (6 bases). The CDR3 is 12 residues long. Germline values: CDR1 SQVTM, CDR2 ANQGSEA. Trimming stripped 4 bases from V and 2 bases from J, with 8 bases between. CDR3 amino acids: CSVGDKNYGYTF. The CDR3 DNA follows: TGCAGCGTTGGGGACAAGAACTATGGCTACACCTTC.

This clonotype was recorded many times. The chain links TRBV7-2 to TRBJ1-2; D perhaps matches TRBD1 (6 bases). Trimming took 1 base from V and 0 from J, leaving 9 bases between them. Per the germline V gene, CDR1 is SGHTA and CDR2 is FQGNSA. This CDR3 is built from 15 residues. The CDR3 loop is CASSLVQGPNYGYTF. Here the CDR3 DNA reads TGTGCCAGCAGCTTAGTACAGGGACCTAACTATGGCTACACCTTC.

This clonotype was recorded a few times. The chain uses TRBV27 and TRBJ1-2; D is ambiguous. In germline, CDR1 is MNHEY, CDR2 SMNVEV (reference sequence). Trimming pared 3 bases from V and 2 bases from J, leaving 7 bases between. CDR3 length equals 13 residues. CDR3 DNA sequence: TGTGCCAGCAGTTTGGGCGACAACTATGGCTACACCTTC. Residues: CASSLGDNYGYTF.